A single sample gave rise to the 23 T cell receptor beta chains below, sequenced in a study of radiation and T cells in renal cell carcinoma. Clones were read by immunoSEQ multiplex PCR, and TCRdb kept only the in-frame ones, dropping some. In the table there are about 49,000 clones, approximately 80% of which are singletons. Time point noted: baseline pretreatment blood. Treatment defined: 15 Gy SBRT to primary tumor, nephrectomy 4 weeks later. The sequencing used blood, collected from a patient whose treatment included radiotherapy and nephrectomy. The origin of the receptors is a woman in her 70s with renal cell carcinoma.

The chain employs TRBV18 and TRBJ1-4, with a weak D call TRBD1 (5 bases). Germline CDR1 KGHSH, CDR2 LQKENI. Trimming removed 3 bases at V and 1 base at J, with 12 bases between. The CDR3 covers 16 residues. The CDR3 sequence: CASSPSGSGTNEKLFF. DNA for the CDR3: TGTGCCAGCTCACCGTCAGGGTCGGGAACTAATGAAAAACTGTTTTTT.

The chain carries TRBV9 and TRBJ2-5; D remains unclear. The CDR3 is made up of 16 amino acids. Germline CDR1 SGDLS, CDR2 YYNGEE. The germline V and J ends were trimmed by 0 bases and 1 base, with 13 bases remaining between them. CDR3 protein: CASSVGWRHTQETQYF. The CDR3 DNA sequence: TGTGCCAGCAGCGTAGGGTGGCGCCACACCCAAGAGACCCAGTACTTC.

A single count supports this clone. This chain links TRBV9 with TRBJ2-5; D unclear. This CDR3 has 16 amino acids. Germline V CDR1 and CDR2: SGDLS, YYNGEE. Trimming left V 3 bases short and J 5 bases short, with 20 bases between. CDR3 coding DNA: TGTGCCAGCAGCGCCGGCCTGACGCAAGTCACGGAGACCCAGTACTTC. This sequence encodes CASSAGLTQVTETQYF.

This sequence joins TRBV6-6 and TRBJ2-7; 8 nucleotides line up with TRBD1. The CDR3 spans 14 residues. V was pared by 6 bases and J by 6 bases, with 10 bases of the junction left unmatched. CDR1 and CDR2 from the germline V gene are MNHNY and SVGAGI (reference sequence). The CDR3 loop reads CASRGQGFSGEQYF. The CDR3 region has the DNA TGTGCCAGCAGAGGACAGGGATTCAGCGGCGAGCAGTACTTC.

The chain's CDR3 is CAWSSETGEQYF. Here the CDR3 DNA reads TGTGCCTGGAGTTCCGAAACTGGGGAGCAGTACTTC. The chain recombines TRBV30 with TRBJ2-7; D gene unclear. This CDR3 contains 12 residues. CDR1 is GTSNPN, CDR2 SVGIG, per germline (reference sequence). Trimming pared 2 bases from V and 7 bases from J, leaving 12 bases between. The whole variable domain, remainder taken from reference TRBV30 and TRBJ2-7, is SQTIHQWPATLVQPVGSPLSLECTVEGTSNPNLYWYRQAAGRGLQLLFYSVGIGQISSEVPQNLSASRPQDRQFILSSKKLLLSDSGFYLCAWSSETGEQYFGPGTRLTVT.

This clone was seen once. The chain joins TRBV7-2 to TRBJ1-4; perhaps TRBD1 as D (5 bases). CDR3 length equals 15 residues. Trimming removed 1 base at V and 7 bases at J, with 13 bases between. Germline V gene lookup returns CDR1 SGHTA and CDR2 FQGNSA. The chain's CDR3 is CASSLGAGRGEKLFF. In DNA, the CDR3 is TGTGCCAGCAGCTTAGGGGCAGGGCGGGGTGAAAAACTGTTTTTT.

This chain links TRBV6-5 with TRBJ1-1; 7 bases fit TRBD1. Germline trimming cut 7 bases from V and 3 bases from J; bases unmatched to any gene: 8. CDR1 is MNHEY, CDR2 SVGAGI, per germline. This CDR3 has 14 amino acids. This CDR3 reads CASTPGGLDTEAFF. The CDR3 nucleotides read TGTGCCAGCACCCCAGGGGGGTTGGACACTGAAGCTTTCTTT.

This chain uses TRBV27 with TRBJ2-5; possibly TRBD1 for D (6 bases). Germline lookup yields CDR1 MNHEY and CDR2 SMNVEV (reference sequence). Trimming took off 3 bases at V and 5 bases at J, with 28 bases between the two ends. The CDR3 totals 19 residues. CDR3 in amino acids: CASSFFIPGTLTLGETQYF. CDR3 coding DNA: TGTGCCAGCAGTTTCTTCATACCGGGGACACTCACTCTGGGGGAGACCCAGTACTTC.

CDR3 residues: CASSQADSSFYEQYF. The DNA of the CDR3 is TGCGCCAGCAGCCAAGCGGACAGTTCGTTCTACGAGCAGTACTTC. This chain connects TRBV4-1 to TRBJ2-7; possibly TRBD1 for D (6 bases). Germline values: CDR1 MGHRA, CDR2 YSYEKL. The V gene lost 1 base and the J gene lost 3 bases, with 13 bases spanning the gap. This CDR3 comprises 15 residues.

The chain links TRBV6-5 to TRBJ1-2; D is undetermined. In germline, CDR1 is MNHEY, CDR2 SVGAGI. V gave up 7 bases and J gave up 6 bases, with 15 bases separating them. The CDR3 sequence is 13 residues long. CDR3 nucleotides: TGTGCCAGCAAGGTCGGGGTAGGACATGGCTACACCTTC. Amino acid sequence: CASKVGVGHGYTF.

The rearrangement joins TRBV11-3 to TRBJ2-7, with a possible D match to TRBD2 (5 bases). Germline CDR1 reads SGHNT; CDR2 reads YENEEA. The CDR3 is 15 amino acids. Trimming pared 1 base from V and 3 bases from J, leaving 13 bases between. CDR3 in amino acids: CASSLGPTGYYEQYF. CDR3 sequence (DNA): TGTGCCAGCAGCTTAGGTCCAACGGGGTACTACGAGCAGTACTTC. The full variable domain, in which reference TRBV11-3 and TRBJ2-7 provide the parts outside the CDR3, is EAGVVQSPRYKIIEKKQPVAFWCNPISGHNTLYWYLQNLGQGPELLIRYENEEAVDDSQLPKDRFSAERLKGVDSTLKIQPAELGDSAVYLCASSLGPTGYYEQYFGPGTRLTVT.

The chain is built from TRBV12-1 and TRBJ1-4; the tabulated D call, TRBD1, remains unverified against the DNA. TRBV12-1 is a pseudogene locus. The CDR3 is 14 amino acids. The CDR3: CASSSDRGGEKLFF. In nucleotides, the CDR3 is TGTGCCAGCAGCTCGGACAGGGGTGGAGAAAAACTGTTTTTT.

This chain joins TRBV11-2 and TRBJ2-3; the D is unclear. V was trimmed by 5 bases and J by 7 bases, leaving 7 bases between them. Germline assignment: CDR1 SGHAT and CDR2 FQNNGV. This CDR3 contains 11 residues. CDR3 coding DNA: TGTGCCAGCAGCGCAACAAATACGCAGTATTTT. This translates into CASSATNTQYF.

This chain connects TRBV5-1 to TRBJ1-1; no definite D call. The CDR3 totals 15 residues. Trimming removed 2 bases from V and 0 bases from J, with 11 bases in between. CDR1 and CDR2 from the germline V gene are SGHRS and YFSETQ. CDR3 protein: CASSLGGTVNTEAFF. CDR3 coding DNA: TGCGCCAGCAGCTTAGGAGGCACGGTGAACACTGAAGCTTTCTTT. The variable domain in full, with the rest retrieved from reference TRBV5-1 and TRBJ1-1, is KAGVTQTPRYLIKTRGQQVTLSCSPISGHRSVSWYQQTPGQGLQFLFEYFSETQRNKGNFPGRFSGRQFSNSRSEMNVSTLELGDSALYLCASSLGGTVNTEAFFGQGTRLTVV.

The V gene is TRBV14, the J gene TRBJ2-5; D may correspond to TRBD1 or TRBD2 (5 bases each). The CDR3 length is 16 residues. The V gene's germline CDR1 is SGHDN and CDR2 FVKESK. Trimming took 3 bases from V and 4 from J, leaving 18 bases between them. The CDR3 nucleotides read TGTGCCAGCAGCCACTTTGGGACCCCGACTTCAGAGACCCAGTACTTC. Residues: CASSHFGTPTSETQYF.

V gene TRBV6-6 combines with J gene TRBJ1-1, with D unclear. CDR1 is MNHNY, CDR2 SVGAGI, per germline (reference sequence). This CDR3 has 15 amino acids. The V and J ends lost 5 bases and 0 bases respectively, with 13 bases between them. CDR3 region: CASSPREFMNTEAFF. DNA for the CDR3: TGTGCCAGCAGTCCCCGGGAGTTCATGAACACTGAAGCTTTCTTT.

The chain joins TRBV27 to TRBJ1-4; TRBD1 matches at 7 bases. After removal of 5 bases from V and 3 bases from J, the junction contained 6 bases not matched to a gene. Germline values: CDR1 MNHEY, CDR2 SMNVEV (reference sequence). This CDR3 is built from 15 residues. CDR3 protein: CASSRGGAANEKLFF. DNA for the CDR3: TGTGCCAGCAGTAGAGGGGGCGCCGCTAATGAAAAACTGTTTTTT.

The V and J genes are TRBV27 and TRBJ1-5; a weak D match, TRBD1 (5 bases). V was pared by 6 bases and J by 6 bases, with 18 bases between. Germline V CDR1 and CDR2: MNHEY, SMNVEV (reference sequence). The CDR3 has 15 amino acids. The chain's CDR3 is CASSSRPGGGQPQHF. The CDR3 DNA follows: TGTGCCAGCAGCTCCCGACCGGGGGGAGGTCAGCCCCAGCATTTT.

This clone was observed once. The chain employs TRBV7-2 and TRBJ2-3, with 8 nucleotides matching TRBD2. V shed 4 bases and J 6 bases; nucleotides not matched to a gene: 9. The CDR3 is 15 amino acids. CDR1 is SGHTA and CDR2 is FQGNSA in the germline V gene. The CDR3 DNA reads TGTGCCAGCAGCTCGCGGGGGGTCGGGGCTGATACGCAGTATTTT. As protein: CASSSRGVGADTQYF. Looking up the rest from reference TRBV7-2 and TRBJ2-3 gives the full variable domain: GAGVSQSPSNKVTEKGKDVELRCDPISGHTALYWYRQSLGQGLEFLIYFQGNSAPDKSGLPSDRFSAERTGGSVSTLTIQRTQQEDSAVYLCASSSRGVGADTQYFGPGTRLTVL.

The rearrangement links TRBV21-1 to TRBJ1-3. TRBV21-1 is classified as a pseudogene. The CDR3 runs to 15 residues. The CDR3 loop is CASSKLRYSGNTIYF. The DNA for the CDR3 is TGTGCCAGCAGCAAGTTACGGTACTCTGGAAACACCATATATTTT.

V is TRBV6-6 and J is TRBJ1-2; weak D call: TRBD1 (5 bases). This CDR3 has 15 amino acids. From germline, CDR1 is MNHNY and CDR2 SVGAGI (reference sequence). Trimming stripped 1 base from V and 5 bases from J, with 14 bases between. The CDR3 loop reads CASSYLIQGDYGYTF. Here the CDR3 DNA reads TGTGCCAGCAGTTACTTAATCCAGGGAGATTATGGCTACACCTTC.

The V and J genes are TRBV19 and TRBJ1-2; TRBD1 might be the D (5 bases). Germline-derived CDR1 and CDR2 are LNHDA and SQIVND (reference sequence). V gave up 6 bases and J gave up 4 bases, with 15 bases separating them. CDR3 length equals 14 residues. The CDR3, as DNA: TGTGCCAGTAGACGGGACGCCCGCGGCTATGGCTACACCTTC. Translation: CASRRDARGYGYTF.

V gene TRBV6-5 combines with J gene TRBJ2-7; D perhaps matches TRBD2 (6 bases). Trimming cost V 0 bases and J 3 bases, with 12 bases left between them. The germline CDR1 and CDR2 sequences are MNHEY and SVGAGI. The CDR3 length is 15 residues. The CDR3 spells CASSYSIAGNYEQYF. The CDR3 DNA reads TGTGCCAGCAGTTACTCGATCGCGGGAAACTACGAGCAGTACTTC.